This entry is about one TCR beta chain. The antigen remains unidentified. Everyone who donated was a healthy bone marrow donor. The CDR3 is made up of 14 amino acids. J was trimmed by 5 bases and V by 5 bases; bases with no gene match: 8. Per germline, CDR1 LNHDA and CDR2 SQIVND (reference sequence). The sample originates from a study of cytomegalovirus exposure and HLA in healthy donors. Regarding the study as a whole: Across HLA loci, a later analysis found differing TCR association rates, with DRB1 most and HLA-C fewest. As a later analysis showed, several of the most significant clusters appeared to be linked to common viral pathogens.

PCR was performed using 60 Vbeta and 13 Jbeta primers. The protocol was immunoSEQ multiplex PCR, while the TCRdb copy is restricted to in-frame clones and leaves out a portion. The sample records about 120,000 clones, about three quarters being singletons. The sample taken for sequencing was PBMCs. The receptor was isolated from a man aged 25 to 40 in good health and CMV-seronegative. This chain links TRBV19 with TRBJ2-7; 8 bases fit TRBD1. The CDR3 is CASSFPGQGHEQYF. The CDR3 DNA follows: TGTGCCAGTAGTTTCCCTGGACAGGGCCACGAGCAGTACTTC.